Shown below are 16 T cell receptor beta chains from a single sample sequenced in a study of sequential checkpoint blockade in melanoma (dated 2019 in TCRdb). Receptor amplification or capture employed the immunoSEQ multiplex PCR assay. Drawn from immuneACCESS, this table holds only the in-frame rearrangements with V and J called that TCRdb kept. Clones are partly lost; checked studies trace under half to an unresolved V gene and leave the rest unexplained. Counted in this sample were roughly 6,500 clones; roughly 26% of them appeared once. In total, the top ten clones hold approximately 9.7% of the sample. The treatment or condition tag for this specimen amounts to: randomized to nivolumab then ipilimumab (arm A) or the reverse (arm B). The sample here was tumor tissue (inferred from file names), taken from a patient given nivolumab and ipilimumab in sequence. The receptors shown here come from a human donor with melanoma.

This clone was counted a few times. V gene TRBV6-8 combines with J gene TRBJ1-5; D call uncertain. V lost 2 bases and J lost 0, with 11 bases in between. The CDR3 covers 16 residues. Germline V CDR1 and CDR2: MNHGY, SAAAGT. The CDR3 sequence: CASSYVRPYSNQPQHF. DNA for the CDR3: TGTGCCAGCAGTTACGTCAGGCCGTATAGCAATCAGCCCCAGCATTTT.

This clone has more than one count but fewer than ten. The CDR3 here is CASTPGTSGSNEQFF. Here the CDR3 DNA reads TGTGCCAGCACCCCAGGGACTAGCGGAAGCAATGAGCAGTTCTTC. J is TRBJ2-1 and V is TRBV12-5; 11 bases line up with TRBD2. Germline V gives CDR1 LGHNT, CDR2 FRNRAP. The CDR3 covers 15 residues.

The chain couples TRBV28 to TRBJ2-3, with TRBD2 identical over 7 bases. Per the germline V gene, CDR1 is MDHEN and CDR2 is SYDVKM. CDR3 length: 15 amino acids. Trimming removed 0 bases from V and 6 bases from J; junction bases left unmatched: 6. The CDR3 bases are TGTGCCAGCAGTTTATGGGGACTACCTACTGATACGCAGTATTTT. This translates into CASSLWGLPTDTQYF.

This clone was seen a handful of times. Mismatch with germline at one junction end may stem from a read error. J is TRBJ2-5 and V is TRBV6-8, with TRBD2 as a possible D gene (6 bases). CDR3 length equals 16 residues. Germline V gives CDR1 MNHGY, CDR2 SAAAGT. This CDR3 is CASSGRLEAYKETQYF. The CDR3 DNA is TGTGCCAGCAGTGGCAGACTAGAAGCCTATAAAGAGACTCAGTACTTC.

The chain links TRBV28 to TRBJ2-7; 10 nucleotides align to TRBD2. Germline V lookup: CDR1 MDHEN, CDR2 SYDVKM. Trimming removed 4 bases from V and 6 bases from J; junction bases left unmatched: 12. CDR3 size: 16 residues. In nucleotides, the CDR3 is TGTGCCAGCAGTTCGGCTAGCGGGAGTATCTTTAGCGAGCAGTACTTC. It yields the protein CASSSASGSIFSEQYF.

Ten or more counts support this clone. This chain connects TRBV11-3 to TRBJ2-7; D might be TRBD2 (6 bases). The CDR3 runs to 14 residues. With 1 base removed from V and 7 bases from J, the gap between germline ends came to 14 bases. From germline, CDR1 is SGHNT and CDR2 YENEEA. The CDR3, as DNA: TGTGCCAGCAGCTTAGTTCGGGAGTCGGGTGAGCAGTACTTC. This gives the protein CASSLVRESGEQYF.

The CDR3 loop reads CASSARPDSYEQYF. The CDR3 DNA reads as TGTGCCAGCAGCGCCCGACCGGACTCCTACGAGCAGTACTTC. The V and J genes are TRBV9 and TRBJ2-7; D is unresolved. The CDR3 covers 14 residues. Trimming took 3 bases from V and 0 from J, leaving 10 bases between them. Germline V gives CDR1 SGDLS, CDR2 YYNGEE.

A few counts support this clone. The genes are TRBV28 and TRBJ2-5; tentatively, D is TRBD2 (5 bases). Trimming took off 4 bases at V and 4 bases at J, with 16 bases between the two ends. The length of the CDR3 is 15 residues. CDR1 and CDR2 (germline): MDHEN, SYDVKM. The CDR3 DNA is TGTGCCAGCAGTTCGCCCTCACTAGAGCGAGAGACCCAGTACTTC. The encoded protein is CASSSPSLERETQYF. The variable domain in full, completed from reference TRBV28 and TRBJ2-5, reads DVKVTQSSRYLVKRTGEKVFLECVQDMDHENMFWYRQDPGLGLRLIYFSYDVKMKEKGDIPEGYSVSREKKERFSLILESASTNQTSMYLCASSSPSLERETQYFGPGTRLLVL.

The chain employs TRBV11-3 and TRBJ1-2; TRBD1 aligns across 9 bases. Germline V lookup: CDR1 SGHNT, CDR2 YENEEA. J gave up 4 bases and V 3 bases, and 3 bases lay outside the gene matches. This CDR3 spans 14 amino acids. The CDR3 sequence is CASSFTGQGYGYTF. CDR3 DNA: TGTGCCAGCAGCTTTACGGGACAGGGCTATGGCTACACCTTC.

This chain joins TRBV18 and TRBJ2-2; 9 nucleotides match TRBD1. J gave up 5 bases and V 3 bases, and 7 bases lay outside the gene matches. The germline V gene encodes CDR1 KGHSH and CDR2 LQKENI. The CDR3 runs 16 residues. CDR3 loop: CASSPPGQGSTGELFF. CDR3 nucleotides: TGTGCCAGCTCACCGCCGGGACAGGGAAGTACCGGGGAGCTGTTTTTT.

The gene calls are TRBV5-1 and TRBJ2-3; possibly TRBD1 for D (6 bases). V lost 0 bases and J 0 bases, leaving 8 bases between the germline ends. The germline gives CDR1 SGHRS, CDR2 YFSETQ. This CDR3 comprises 15 residues. CDR3 in amino acids: CASSLEQGSTDTQYF. CDR3 DNA: TGCGCCAGCAGCTTGGAACAGGGTAGCACAGATACGCAGTATTTT.

This chain connects TRBV19 to TRBJ1-5, with a tentative D call TRBD1 (5 bases). CDR3 length equals 15 residues. Germline V gene sequence: CDR1 LNHDA, CDR2 SQIVND (reference sequence). Trimming pared 9 bases from V and 2 bases from J, leaving 17 bases between. This chain's CDR3 is CASWEGSGGNQPQHF. The DNA for the CDR3 is TGTGCCAGCTGGGAGGGGTCGGGCGGCAATCAGCCCCAGCATTTT.

In its sample, this clone was seen a few times. The chain links TRBV28 to TRBJ2-2, with 8 bases aligning to TRBD2. V was clipped by 1 base and J by 3 bases; unmatched bases: 1. The CDR3 length is 15 residues. The V gene's germline CDR1 is MDHEN and CDR2 SYDVKM. CDR3 nucleotide sequence: TGTGCCAGCAGTTTATTTAGCGGGGACACCGGGGAGCTGTTTTTT. It translates to CASSLFSGDTGELFF.

In its sample, this clone was seen many times. As DNA, the CDR3 is TGTGCCAGCAGCTCCCCGCCGGGAGTAGGCTATGGCTACACCTTC. The encoded protein is CASSSPPGVGYGYTF. The chain has TRBV11-3 and TRBJ1-2; D remains unclear. Trimming removed 4 bases from V and 4 bases from J, with 16 bases in between. Germline V gene data show CDR1 as SGHNT and CDR2 as YENEEA. The CDR3 has 15 residues.

In its sample, this clone was seen a few times. This sequence joins TRBV6-7 and TRBJ2-1, with D possibly TRBD2 on 6 matching bases. TRBV6-7 is noted as an ORF with a role that remains uncertain. The V gene lost 11 bases and the J gene lost 10 bases, with 15 bases spanning the gap. The CDR3 has 11 amino acids. The CDR3 DNA is TGTGCCGGCGGCCGGGGGATCGAGCAGTTCTTC. It is translated as CAGGRGIEQFF.

This rearrangement joins TRBV5-1 to TRBJ2-2; TRBD1 agrees at 8 bases. The V gene end was trimmed by 0 bases and the J gene end by 5 bases; junction bases not matched to a gene: 0. Germline V gene sequence: CDR1 SGHRS, CDR2 YFSETQ. The CDR3 extends over 14 amino acids. The chain's CDR3 is CASSLGTGTGELFF. The CDR3 bases are TGCGCCAGCAGCTTGGGGACAGGGACCGGGGAGCTGTTTTTT.